This T cell receptor beta chain was observed in a study of blood T cells in healthy people across ages. Next came a second PCR, run for about 6 to 11 cycles, which used a sample-barcoded 5' primer along with a J-beta primer mix. TCRdb reprocessed the 5' RACE reads via MiXCR and lists one record per CDR3 protein. Of 700,000 to 950,000 distinct CDR3 sequences listed, more than 45% are singletons. The CDR3 contains 15 residues. V lost 3 bases to trimming and J lost 2 bases, with 12 bases between them. Germline V gene sequence: CDR1 MNHEY, CDR2 SVGEGT. The sequence was obtained from a man younger than 45 in good health. Material: blood. This rearrangement joins TRBV6-2 or TRBV6-3 to TRBJ2-3; unclear D gene. The CDR3 DNA sequence: TGTGCCAGCAGTTATTCAATACGAGACACAGATACGCAGTATTTT. Translated, it gives CASSYSIRDTDTQYF.